This entry lists 17 T cell receptor beta chains sequenced from one sample in a study of cytomegalovirus exposure and HLA in healthy donors. With 60 Vbeta and 13 Jbeta primers, the PCR was carried out. Using immunoSEQ multiplex PCR, the repertoire was profiled, and TCRdb retains in-frame clones only, with some absent. In the table there are approximately 100,000 clones, around 77% of which are singletons. The sequenced sample was PBMCs. Source of these receptors: a man between 35 and 55 years old in good health and CMV-seropositive.

The J gene is TRBJ2-1, the V gene TRBV18; the D gene is possibly TRBD2 (5 bases). Per the germline V gene, CDR1 is KGHSH and CDR2 is LQKENI. This CDR3 contains 13 residues. The V gene lost 0 bases and the J gene lost 6 bases, with 6 bases spanning the gap. CDR3 bases: TGTGCCAGCTCACCACCGAGGGTCAATGAGCAGTTCTTC. The encoded protein is CASSPPRVNEQFF.

The DNA of the CDR3 is TGTGCCAGTAGTTCCGCAGGCCTAAGCTCCTACGAGCAGTACTTC. Its protein is CASSSAGLSSYEQYF. The chain combines TRBV19 with TRBJ2-7; no clear D. Trimming removed 5 bases at V and 0 bases at J, with 14 bases between. This CDR3 contains 15 residues. Per germline, CDR1 LNHDA and CDR2 SQIVND (reference sequence).

The chain carries TRBV29-1 and TRBJ2-6; D possibly corresponds to TRBD1 (6 bases). The CDR3 runs 19 residues. Germline V gene lookup returns CDR1 SQVTM and CDR2 ANQGSEA. V lost 4 bases to trimming and J lost 0 bases, with 22 bases between them. This chain's CDR3 is CSVGPGKGGGSSGANVLTF. CDR3 bases: TGCAGCGTTGGACCCGGCAAAGGGGGTGGGAGCTCTGGGGCCAACGTCCTGACTTTC.

V gene TRBV2 combines with J gene TRBJ1-1; the D gene is possibly TRBD1 (6 bases). Trimming cost V 6 bases and J 5 bases, with 16 bases left between them. This CDR3 is built from 14 residues. Germline V gene sequence: CDR1 SNHLY, CDR2 FYNNEI. Written as DNA, the CDR3 is TGTGCCAGCAGGGAGGTAGGGGGGGATACTGAAGCTTTCTTT. This encodes CASREVGGDTEAFF.

This chain connects TRBV5-1 to TRBJ2-5, with 9 bases fitting TRBD2. Germline lookup yields CDR1 SGHRS and CDR2 YFSETQ. The CDR3 has 15 residues. V lost 5 bases and J lost 2; bases outside the gene matches: 7. The CDR3 nucleotides read TGCGCCAGCAGAGAGGAGCGGGGGGCACAAGAGACCCAGTACTTC. Translating gives CASREERGAQETQYF.

The chain recombines TRBV6-5 with TRBJ1-4; 9 bases align to TRBD1. The CDR3 is made up of 15 amino acids. V was pared by 6 bases and J by 4 bases, with 6 bases of the junction left unmatched. The germline CDR1 and CDR2 sequences are MNHEY and SVGAGI. CDR3 in DNA: TGTGCCAGCAGGCAGGGGACAGGGAGTAATGAAAAACTGTTTTTT. It codes for CASRQGTGSNEKLFF.

This sequence joins TRBV10-3 and TRBJ1-1; TRBD1 might be the D (5 bases). Trimming took off 6 bases at V and 3 bases at J, with 17 bases between the two ends. CDR3 length equals 15 residues. Looked up from germline, CDR1 is ENHRY and CDR2 is SYGVKD. The CDR3 region has the DNA TGTGCCATCAGAGACCCGGGGGGGAGGTACACTGAAGCTTTCTTT. Translation gives CAIRDPGGRYTEAFF.

The rearrangement links TRBV7-9 to TRBJ1-2, with a tentative D call TRBD1 (5 bases). Germline CDR1 SEHNR, CDR2 FQNEAQ (reference sequence). Trimming removed 8 bases from V and 0 bases from J, with 19 bases in between. This CDR3 has 16 amino acids. The CDR3 loop reads CASRIGGRETNYGYTF. For the CDR3, the DNA is TGTGCCAGCCGGATTGGCGGCAGGGAAACTAACTATGGCTACACCTTC.

This chain links TRBV6-5 with TRBJ1-2, with TRBD1 identical over 7 bases. This CDR3 is 14 amino acids long. Germline-derived CDR1 and CDR2 are MNHEY and SVGAGI. V gave up 6 bases and J gave up 8 bases; unmatched junction bases: 12. CDR3 protein: CASRTTGVGSGYTF. The CDR3 DNA follows: TGTGCCAGCAGAACCACAGGGGTGGGTTCGGGCTACACCTTC.

This rearrangement joins TRBV28 to TRBJ2-7, with TRBD1 as a possible D gene (6 bases). Germline V gene sequence: CDR1 MDHEN, CDR2 SYDVKM. The germline V and J ends were trimmed by 5 bases and 7 bases, with 18 bases remaining between them. CDR3 size: 14 residues. Written as DNA, the CDR3 is TGTGCCAGCAGTACCGGGACAAAGAAATTTGAGCAGTACTTC. Translation: CASSTGTKKFEQYF.

This sequence joins TRBV2 and TRBJ2-5; possible D gene TRBD2, 5 bases. The CDR3 totals 14 residues. V was pared by 4 bases and J by 2 bases, with 11 bases between. The germline CDR1 and CDR2 sequences are SNHLY and FYNNEI. CDR3 protein: CASSGGLRQETQYF. In DNA, the CDR3 is TGTGCCAGCAGTGGAGGGCTAAGGCAAGAGACCCAGTACTTC.

This chain links TRBV27 with TRBJ2-7; weak D call: TRBD1 (5 bases). The germline V gene has CDR1 MNHEY and CDR2 SMNVEV (reference sequence). V gave up 3 bases and J gave up 3 bases, with 9 bases separating them. This CDR3 comprises 13 residues. CDR3 region: CASSFQGNYEQYF. In DNA form, the CDR3 reads TGTGCCAGCAGTTTTCAGGGAAACTACGAGCAGTACTTC.

This clone has only a few counts. The chain uses TRBV21-1 and TRBJ2-7; TRBD1 is the table's D call and was not checked against the DNA. TRBV21-1 is a listed pseudogene. This CDR3 is built from 15 residues. The CDR3 nucleotides are TGTGCCAGCAGCAAAGCGTCCACAGAAACCTACGAGCAGTACTTC. It codes for CASSKASTETYEQYF.

V usage is TRBV5-8 and J usage is TRBJ1-6; a possible D gene is TRBD1 (5 bases). V was trimmed by 0 bases and J by 9 bases, leaving 16 bases between them. The CDR3 has 16 amino acids. The germline gives CDR1 SGHTS, CDR2 YDEGEE. The CDR3 loop is CASSLAGPPMSSPLHF. CDR3 in DNA: TGTGCCAGCAGCTTGGCAGGGCCCCCAATGAGTTCACCCCTCCACTTT.

This sequence joins TRBV5-5 and TRBJ1-2; TRBD1 matches at 9 bases. After removal of 5 bases from V and 8 bases from J, the junction contained 13 bases not matched to a gene. Germline values: CDR1 SGHKS, CDR2 YYEKEE (reference sequence). CDR3 length: 15 residues. The CDR3 DNA is TGTGCCAGCAGATTACAGGGGGCGCCAGCCGAGGGCTACACCTTC. Its translation: CASRLQGAPAEGYTF.

V usage is TRBV2 and J usage is TRBJ1-1; a weak D match, TRBD1 (6 bases). This CDR3 is built from 13 residues. Between the trimmed V and J ends, which lost 6 bases and 1 base, there was a span of 9 bases. Germline V gene data show CDR1 as SNHLY and CDR2 as FYNNEI. The CDR3 sequence is CASRAQGNTEAFF. Written as DNA, the CDR3 is TGTGCCAGCAGGGCACAGGGGAACACTGAAGCTTTCTTT.

This clone was seen just once. The gene calls are TRBV19 and TRBJ1-1; D possibly corresponds to TRBD1 (5 bases). The CDR3 runs 14 residues. The ends were cut back, 9 bases at V and 0 bases at J, with 14 bases in the middle. The germline V gene has CDR1 LNHDA and CDR2 SQIVND (reference sequence). The CDR3 sequence: CASHRAGLNTEAFF. CDR3 coding DNA: TGTGCCAGCCATAGGGCAGGGTTGAACACTGAAGCTTTCTTT.